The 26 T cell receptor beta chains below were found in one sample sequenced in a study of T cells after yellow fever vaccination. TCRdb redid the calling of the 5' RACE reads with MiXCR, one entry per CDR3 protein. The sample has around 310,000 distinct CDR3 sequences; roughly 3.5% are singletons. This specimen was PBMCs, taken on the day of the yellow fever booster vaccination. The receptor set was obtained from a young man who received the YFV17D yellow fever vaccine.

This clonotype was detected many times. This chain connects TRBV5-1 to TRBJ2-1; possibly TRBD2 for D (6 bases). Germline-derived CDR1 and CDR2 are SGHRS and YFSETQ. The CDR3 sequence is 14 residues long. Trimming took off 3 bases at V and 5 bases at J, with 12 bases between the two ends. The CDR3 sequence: CASSYVGLHNEQFF. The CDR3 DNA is TGCGCCAGCAGCTATGTGGGACTCCACAATGAGCAGTTCTTC. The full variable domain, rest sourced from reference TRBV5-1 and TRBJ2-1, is KAGVTQTPRYLIKTRGQQVTLSCSPISGHRSVSWYQQTPGQGLQFLFEYFSETQRNKGNFPGRFSGRQFSNSRSEMNVSTLELGDSALYLCASSYVGLHNEQFFGPGTRLTVL.

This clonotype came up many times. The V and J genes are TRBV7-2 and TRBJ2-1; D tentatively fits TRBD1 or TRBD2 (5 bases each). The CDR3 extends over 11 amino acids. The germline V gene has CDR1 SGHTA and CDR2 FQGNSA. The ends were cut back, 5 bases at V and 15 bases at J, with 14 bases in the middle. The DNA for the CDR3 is TGTGCCAGCAGCGCTCCGGGACCTGGGTTCTTC. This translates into CASSAPGPGFF.

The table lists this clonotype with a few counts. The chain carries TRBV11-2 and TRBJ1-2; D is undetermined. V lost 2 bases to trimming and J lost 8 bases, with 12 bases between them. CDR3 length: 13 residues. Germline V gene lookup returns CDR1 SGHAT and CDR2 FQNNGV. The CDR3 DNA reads TGTGCCAGCAGCTTAAATACGGATTGGGGCTACACCTTC. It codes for CASSLNTDWGYTF.

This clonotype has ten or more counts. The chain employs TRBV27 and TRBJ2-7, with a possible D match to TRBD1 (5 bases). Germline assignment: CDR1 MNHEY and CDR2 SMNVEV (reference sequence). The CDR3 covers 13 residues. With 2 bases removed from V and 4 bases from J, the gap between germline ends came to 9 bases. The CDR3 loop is CASSLKGMYEQYF. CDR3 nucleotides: TGTGCCAGCAGTTTAAAGGGGATGTACGAGCAGTACTTC.

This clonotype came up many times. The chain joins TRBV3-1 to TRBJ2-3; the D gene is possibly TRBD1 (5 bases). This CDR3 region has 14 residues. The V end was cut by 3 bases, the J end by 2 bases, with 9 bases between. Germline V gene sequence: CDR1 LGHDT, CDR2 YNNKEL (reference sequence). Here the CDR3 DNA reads TGTGCCAGCAGCCATTCAGGGTTCACAGATACGCAGTATTTT. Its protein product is CASSHSGFTDTQYF.

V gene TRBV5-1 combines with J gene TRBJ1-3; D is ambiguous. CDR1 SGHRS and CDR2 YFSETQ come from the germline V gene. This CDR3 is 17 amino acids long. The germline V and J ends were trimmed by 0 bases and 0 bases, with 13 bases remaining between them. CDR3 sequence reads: CASSLGTGRSSGNTIYF. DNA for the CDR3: TGCGCCAGCAGCTTGGGGACTGGCCGGAGCTCTGGAAACACCATATATTTT.

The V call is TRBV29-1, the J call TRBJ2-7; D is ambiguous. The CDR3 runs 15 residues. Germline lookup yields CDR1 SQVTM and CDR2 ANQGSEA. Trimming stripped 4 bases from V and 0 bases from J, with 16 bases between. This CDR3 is CSVVVGGRNSYEQYV. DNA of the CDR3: TGCAGCGTTGTAGTTGGCGGCAGGAACTCCTACGAGCAGTACGTC.

In DNA form, the CDR3 reads TGCGCCAGCAGCTTGCAGGACAGGGCGTTAGGCGGGGAGCTGTTTTTT. Its protein product is CASSLQDRALGGELFF. The chain joins TRBV5-1 to TRBJ2-2, with 8 bases fitting TRBD1. Germline assignment: CDR1 SGHRS and CDR2 YFSETQ. V lost 1 base to trimming and J lost 7 bases; unmatched junction nucleotides: 9. The CDR3 is made up of 16 amino acids.

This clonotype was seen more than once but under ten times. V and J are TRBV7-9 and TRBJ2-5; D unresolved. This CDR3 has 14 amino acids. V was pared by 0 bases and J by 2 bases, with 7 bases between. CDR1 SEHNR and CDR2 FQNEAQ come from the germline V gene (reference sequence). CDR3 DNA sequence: TGTGCCAGCAGCTTAGCATTCTTACAAGAGACCCAGTACTTC. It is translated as CASSLAFLQETQYF.

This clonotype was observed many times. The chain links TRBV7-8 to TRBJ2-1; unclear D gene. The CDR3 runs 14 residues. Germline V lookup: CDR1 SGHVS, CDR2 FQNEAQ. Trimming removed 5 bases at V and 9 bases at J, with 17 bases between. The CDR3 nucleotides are TGTGCCAGCAGCCCCTCAGCGAACGGGCTTGAGCAGTTCTTC. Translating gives CASSPSANGLEQFF.

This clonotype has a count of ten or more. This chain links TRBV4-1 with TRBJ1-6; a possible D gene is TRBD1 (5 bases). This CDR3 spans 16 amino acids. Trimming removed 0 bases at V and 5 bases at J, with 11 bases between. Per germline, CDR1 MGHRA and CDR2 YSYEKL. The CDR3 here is CASSQEGVGDNSPLHF. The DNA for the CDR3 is TGCGCCAGCAGCCAAGAAGGGGTCGGGGATAATTCACCCCTCCACTTT.

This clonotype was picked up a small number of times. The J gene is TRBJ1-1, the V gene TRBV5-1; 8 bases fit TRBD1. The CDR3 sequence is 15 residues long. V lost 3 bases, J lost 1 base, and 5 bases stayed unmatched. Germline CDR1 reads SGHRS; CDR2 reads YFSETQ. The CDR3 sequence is CASSWGGTGNTEAFF. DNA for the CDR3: TGCGCCAGCAGCTGGGGAGGGACAGGGAACACTGAAGCTTTCTTT.

The CDR3 DNA follows: TGCAGCGCCCAATGGTCCCTAGCAACAGATACGCAGTATTTT. Its protein product is CSAQWSLATDTQYF. The chain is built from TRBV29-1 and TRBJ2-3; possibly TRBD2 for D (5 bases). V was shortened by 7 bases and J by 3 bases, with 17 bases between the two germline ends. This CDR3 spans 14 amino acids. Per the germline V gene, CDR1 is SQVTM and CDR2 is ANQGSEA.

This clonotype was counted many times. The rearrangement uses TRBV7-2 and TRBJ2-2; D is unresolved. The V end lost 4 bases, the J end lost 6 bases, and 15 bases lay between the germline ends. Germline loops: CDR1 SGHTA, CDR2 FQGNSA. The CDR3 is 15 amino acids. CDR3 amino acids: CASSSLPGTAGELFF. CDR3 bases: TGTGCCAGCAGCTCTCTCCCAGGAACCGCCGGGGAGCTGTTTTTT.

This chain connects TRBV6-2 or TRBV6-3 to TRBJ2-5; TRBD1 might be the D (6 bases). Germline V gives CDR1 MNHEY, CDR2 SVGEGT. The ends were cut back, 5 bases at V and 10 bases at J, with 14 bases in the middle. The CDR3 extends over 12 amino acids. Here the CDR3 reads CASSGQTQDQYF. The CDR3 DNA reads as TGTGCCAGCAGTGGACAGACGCAGGACCAGTACTTC.

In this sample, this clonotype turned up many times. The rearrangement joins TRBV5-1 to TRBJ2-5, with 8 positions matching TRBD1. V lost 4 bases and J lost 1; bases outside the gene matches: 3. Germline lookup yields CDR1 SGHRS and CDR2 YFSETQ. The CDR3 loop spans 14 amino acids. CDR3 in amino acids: CASSQGAGQETQYF. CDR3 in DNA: TGCGCCAGCAGCCAGGGGGCCGGCCAAGAGACCCAGTACTTC.

As DNA, the CDR3 is TGCGCCAGCAGTGAGCTGTGGGGGGGAAGGAACACTGAAGCTTTCTTT. Amino acids: CASSELWGGRNTEAFF. The chain is built from TRBV10-2 and TRBJ1-1, with D possibly being TRBD1 (5 bases). The CDR3 extends over 16 amino acids. CDR1 and CDR2 (germline): WSHSY, SAAADI. V was trimmed by 2 bases and J by 1 base, leaving 14 bases between them.

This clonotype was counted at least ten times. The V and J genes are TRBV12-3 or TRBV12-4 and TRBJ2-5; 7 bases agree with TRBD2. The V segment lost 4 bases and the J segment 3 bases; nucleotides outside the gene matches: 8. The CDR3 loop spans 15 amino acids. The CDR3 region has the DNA TGTGCCAGCAGTTCATGGACTAGAGGTGAAGAGACCCAGTACTTC. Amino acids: CASSSWTRGEETQYF.

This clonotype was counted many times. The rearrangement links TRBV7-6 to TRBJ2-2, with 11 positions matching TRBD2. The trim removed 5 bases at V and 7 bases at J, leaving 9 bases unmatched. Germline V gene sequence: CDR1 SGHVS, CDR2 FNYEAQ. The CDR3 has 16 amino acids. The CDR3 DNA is TGTGCCAGCAGCCGTTTGGCTAGCGGGGGGATCGGGGAGCTGTTTTTT. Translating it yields CASSRLASGGIGELFF. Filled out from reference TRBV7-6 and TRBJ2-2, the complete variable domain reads GAGVSQSPRYKVTKRGQDVALRCDPISGHVSLYWYRQALGQGPEFLTYFNYEAQQDKSGLPNDRFSAERPEGSISTLTIQRTEQRDSAMYRCASSRLASGGIGELFFGEGSRLTVL.

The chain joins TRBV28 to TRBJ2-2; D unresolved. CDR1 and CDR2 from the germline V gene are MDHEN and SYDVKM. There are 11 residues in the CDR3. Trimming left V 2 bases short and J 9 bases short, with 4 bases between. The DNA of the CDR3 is TGTGCCAGCAGTTTAACGAGGGAGCTGTTTTTT. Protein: CASSLTRELFF.

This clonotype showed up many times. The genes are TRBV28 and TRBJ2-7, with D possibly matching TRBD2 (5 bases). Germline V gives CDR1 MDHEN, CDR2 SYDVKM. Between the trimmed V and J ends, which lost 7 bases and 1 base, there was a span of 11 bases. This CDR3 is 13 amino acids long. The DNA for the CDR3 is TGTGCCAGCATTCCCCGGGGATCCTACGAGCAGTACGTC. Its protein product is CASIPRGSYEQYV.

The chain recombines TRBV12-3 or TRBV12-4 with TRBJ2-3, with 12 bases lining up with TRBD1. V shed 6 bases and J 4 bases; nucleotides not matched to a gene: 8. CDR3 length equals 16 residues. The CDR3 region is CASSLWGQGASDTQYF. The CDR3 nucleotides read TGTGCCAGCAGCCTATGGGGACAGGGGGCATCAGATACGCAGTATTTT.

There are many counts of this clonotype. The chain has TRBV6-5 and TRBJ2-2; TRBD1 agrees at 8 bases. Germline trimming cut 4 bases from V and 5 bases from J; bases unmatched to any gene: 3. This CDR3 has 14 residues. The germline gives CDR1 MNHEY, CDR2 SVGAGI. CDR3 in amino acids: CASSSGQGTGELFF. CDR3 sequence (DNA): TGTGCCAGCAGTTCCGGACAGGGAACCGGGGAGCTGTTTTTT.

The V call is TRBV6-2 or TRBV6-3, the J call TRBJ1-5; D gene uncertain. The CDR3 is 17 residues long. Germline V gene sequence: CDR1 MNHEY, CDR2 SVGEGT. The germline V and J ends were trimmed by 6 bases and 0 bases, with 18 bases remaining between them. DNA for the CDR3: TGTGCCAGCAGCCTCCTAGGATTTGGATATAGCAATCAGCCCCAGCATTTT. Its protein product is CASSLLGFGYSNQPQHF.

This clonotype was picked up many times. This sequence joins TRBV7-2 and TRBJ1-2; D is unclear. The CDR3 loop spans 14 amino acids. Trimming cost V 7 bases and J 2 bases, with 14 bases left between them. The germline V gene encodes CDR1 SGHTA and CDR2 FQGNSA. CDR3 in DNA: TGTGCCAGCATTAGTGCTCGCGAGAACTATGGCTACACCTTC. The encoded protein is CASISARENYGYTF.

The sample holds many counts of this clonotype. CDR3 protein: CASSPGGGDGSYEQYV. For the CDR3, the DNA is TGTGCCAGCAGTCCAGGGGGGGGGGACGGCTCCTACGAGCAGTACGTC. The J gene is TRBJ2-7, the V gene TRBV28; D is tentatively TRBD1 or TRBD2 (7 bases each). The V and J ends lost 5 bases and 0 bases respectively, with 17 bases between them. Germline CDR1 is MDHEN and CDR2 is SYDVKM. This CDR3 comprises 16 residues.